The next 27 T cell receptor beta chains were all read from a single sample in a study of T cells in localized non-small cell lung cancer (dated by TCRdb to between 2020 and 2021). Library preparation was by the immunoSEQ multiplex PCR assay. Sourced from immuneACCESS, this table was stored by TCRdb with only in-frame sequences that have V and J called. A share of the clones is absent; for the studies checked, an unresolved V gene accounts for under half, and the remainder has no known explanation. For this sample the table gives about 37,000 clones, of which 85% to 95% were detected only once. The top ten clones comprise about 12% of the sample. The source material was peripheral blood mononuclear cells, sampled before any cancer treatment. Receptors were obtained from a female donor over 55 with stage II lung adenocarcinoma.

This sequence joins TRBV9 and TRBJ2-1, with D possibly being TRBD2 (5 bases). CDR1 SGDLS and CDR2 YYNGEE come from the germline V gene. The CDR3 covers 15 residues. V was shortened by 0 bases and J by 10 bases, with 17 bases between the two germline ends. The CDR3 loop is CASSVAGMSWEEQFF. The CDR3 DNA reads TGTGCCAGCAGCGTAGCGGGTATGAGCTGGGAGGAGCAGTTCTTC.

This chain connects TRBV7-8 to TRBJ1-2; D gene unclear. The CDR3 spans 14 residues. Trimming cost V 2 bases and J 4 bases, with 11 bases left between them. Per the germline V gene, CDR1 is SGHVS and CDR2 is FQNEAQ. CDR3 DNA: TGTGCCAGCAGCTTACGGGAGGCCTCCTATGGCTACACCTTC. Translated: CASSLREASYGYTF. The full variable domain, its missing parts supplied by reference TRBV7-8 and TRBJ1-2, is GAGVSQSPRYKVAKRGQDVALRCDPISGHVSLFWYQQALGQGPEFLTYFQNEAQLDKSGLPSDRFFAERPEGSVSTLKIQRTQQEDSAVYLCASSLREASYGYTFGSGTRLTVV.

About this clone: Additional DNA sequences in this sample encode the identical CDR3. The chain has TRBV4-3 and TRBJ2-3; tentative D call: TRBD2 (6 bases). V was shortened by 3 bases and J by 5 bases, with 15 bases between the two germline ends. The CDR3 loop spans 15 amino acids. CDR1 and CDR2 (germline): LGHNA, YSLEER. CDR3 DNA: TGCGCCAGCAGCCAGGAGAAACGGGGAGGAGATACGCAGTATTTT. Translating gives CASSQEKRGGDTQYF.

V usage is TRBV7-2 and J usage is TRBJ2-1; 8 nucleotides line up with TRBD1. V trimming: 5 bases; J trimming: 8 bases; junction bases outside the gene matches: 5. CDR1 is SGHTA, CDR2 FQGNSA, per germline. The CDR3 has 13 amino acids. The CDR3 spells CASSVDRGHEQFF. DNA for the CDR3: TGTGCCAGCAGCGTTGACAGGGGCCATGAGCAGTTCTTC.

This chain links TRBV27 with TRBJ2-2; D might be TRBD2 (5 bases). Germline-derived CDR1 and CDR2 are MNHEY and SMNVEV (reference sequence). Trimming cost V 4 bases and J 7 bases, with 19 bases left between them. The CDR3 is 16 amino acids. This CDR3 is CASSSGGVSTGGELFF. In nucleotides, the CDR3 is TGTGCCAGCAGTTCCGGAGGCGTCTCGACGGGCGGGGAGCTGTTTTTT.

V gene TRBV7-2 combines with J gene TRBJ2-5; 9 positions agree with TRBD2. After removal of 5 bases from V and 5 bases from J, the junction contained 6 bases not matched to a gene. Germline V CDR1 and CDR2: SGHTA, FQGNSA. The CDR3 is 14 residues long. The CDR3 spells CASSDRLAVETQYF. The CDR3 DNA reads TGTGCCAGCAGCGATCGACTAGCGGTGGAGACCCAGTACTTC.

The chain combines TRBV15 with TRBJ2-5, with D unclear. Germline V gene lookup returns CDR1 LNHNV and CDR2 YYDKDF (reference sequence). Trimming cost V 2 bases and J 0 bases, with 19 bases left between them. The CDR3 has 18 residues. For the CDR3, the DNA is TGTGCCACCAGCAGATGGGCAGAAGTGGTGGGCCACCAAGAGACCCAGTACTTC. Translating it yields CATSRWAEVVGHQETQYF.

V is TRBV5-6 and J is TRBJ1-5, with 8 bases aligning to TRBD1. CDR3 size: 16 residues. V gave up 2 bases and J gave up 0 bases; unmatched junction bases: 4. Germline V gives CDR1 SGHDT, CDR2 YYEEEE. The CDR3 loop is CASSFRGRFSNQPQHF. As DNA, the CDR3 is TGTGCCAGCAGCTTCAGGGGGCGGTTTAGCAATCAGCCCCAGCATTTT. Combining the CDR3 with reference TRBV5-6 and TRBJ1-5 gives the whole variable domain DAGVTQSPTHLIKTRGQQVTLRCSPKSGHDTVSWYQQALGQGPQFIFQYYEEEERQRGNFPDRFSGHQFPNYSSELNVNALLLGDSALYLCASSFRGRFSNQPQHFGDGTRLSIL.

V and J are TRBV2 and TRBJ1-4; no clear D. The germline V gene encodes CDR1 SNHLY and CDR2 FYNNEI. The CDR3 spans 14 residues. V was pared by 2 bases and J by 10 bases, with 14 bases between. The CDR3 region has the DNA TGTGCCAGCAGTGAACCCACCTCCGGCGCAAAACTGTTTTTT. Translating gives CASSEPTSGAKLFF. Drawing the rest from reference TRBV2 and TRBJ1-4, the complete variable domain is EPEVTQTPSHQVTQMGQEVILRCVPISNHLYFYWYRQILGQKVEFLVSFYNNEISEKSEIFDDQFSVERPDGSNFTLKIRSTKLEDSAMYFCASSEPTSGAKLFFGSGTQLSVL.

The rearrangement uses TRBV16 and TRBJ2-1; D gene unclear. The V end was cut by 4 bases, the J end by 5 bases, with 6 bases between. CDR1 is KGHSY and CDR2 is FQNENV in the germline V gene. The CDR3 length is 12 residues. CDR3 loop: CASSPWDNEQFF. CDR3 nucleotide sequence: TGTGCCAGCAGCCCCTGGGACAATGAGCAGTTCTTC.

The chain employs TRBV7-8 and TRBJ1-5, with a weak D call TRBD1 (5 bases). CDR3 length: 18 residues. V was pared by 0 bases and J by 5 bases, with 20 bases between. Looked up from germline, CDR1 is SGHVS and CDR2 is FQNEAQ. The CDR3 coding sequence is TGTGCCAGCAGCTTAGCGGTGATAGTGCAGGGACTGGATCAGCCCCAGCATTTT. Translated: CASSLAVIVQGLDQPQHF. The full variable domain, its missing parts supplied by reference TRBV7-8 and TRBJ1-5, is GAGVSQSPRYKVAKRGQDVALRCDPISGHVSLFWYQQALGQGPEFLTYFQNEAQLDKSGLPSDRFFAERPEGSVSTLKIQRTQQEDSAVYLCASSLAVIVQGLDQPQHFGDGTRLSIL.

The chain links TRBV10-3 to TRBJ2-7, with 10 bases that match TRBD2. Trimming took 10 bases from V and 5 from J; bases not matched to a gene: 11. Germline V CDR1 and CDR2: ENHRY, SYGVKD. The CDR3 consists of 14 residues. CDR3 region: CATLGVAGGNEQYF. CDR3 DNA sequence: TGTGCCACCCTGGGAGTAGCGGGAGGCAACGAGCAGTACTTC.

V usage is TRBV18 and J usage is TRBJ1-2; tentative D call: TRBD1 (5 bases). The CDR3 has 13 amino acids. CDR1 is KGHSH, CDR2 LQKENI, per germline. Trimming cost V 2 bases and J 6 bases, with 10 bases left between them. The CDR3 DNA reads as TGTGCCAGCTCACCAAGGAGAGGGGATGGCTACACCTTC. Translating it yields CASSPRRGDGYTF.

This rearrangement joins TRBV27 to TRBJ2-1; D unclear. The CDR3 spans 14 residues. Germline lookup yields CDR1 MNHEY and CDR2 SMNVEV (reference sequence). Deletions cut 6 bases from V and 0 bases from J, with 9 bases between. The DNA for the CDR3 is TGTGCCAGCAGGGGGTCTCTCTCCTACAATGAGCAGTTCTTC. Its protein is CASRGSLSYNEQFF.

The rearrangement joins TRBV7-2 to TRBJ2-5, with D perhaps TRBD1 (6 bases). CDR3 length: 12 residues. V gave up 6 bases and J gave up 7 bases, with 12 bases separating them. The germline V gene has CDR1 SGHTA and CDR2 FQGNSA. CDR3 region: CASSSGVATQYF. The CDR3 region has the DNA TGTGCCAGCAGTTCAGGGGTAGCGACCCAGTACTTC.

Here the CDR3 DNA reads TGCGCCAGCAGCTTGCCCGGGGAGCTGTTTTTT. The encoded protein is CASSLPGELFF. The chain has TRBV5-1 and TRBJ2-2; D call uncertain. The CDR3 runs to 11 residues. Germline values: CDR1 SGHRS, CDR2 YFSETQ. Trimming removed 1 base at V and 6 bases at J, with 1 base between.

This chain links TRBV5-1 with TRBJ2-1; D remains unclear. The CDR3 has 12 amino acids. The V and J ends lost 1 base and 8 bases respectively, with 7 bases between them. The germline V gene encodes CDR1 SGHRS and CDR2 YFSETQ. CDR3: CASSLFDHEQFF. For the CDR3, the DNA is TGCGCCAGCAGCTTGTTTGACCATGAGCAGTTCTTC.

The chain employs TRBV5-5 and TRBJ1-3; D unresolved. In germline, CDR1 is SGHKS, CDR2 YYEKEE (reference sequence). Trimming cost V 0 bases and J 0 bases, with 10 bases left between them. This CDR3 comprises 16 residues. CDR3 bases: TGTGCCAGCAGCTTGGACGGCCGATTCTCTGGAAACACCATATATTTT. Translated, it gives CASSLDGRFSGNTIYF.

The chain employs TRBV15 and TRBJ1-5; 7 bases fit TRBD1. V gave up 3 bases and J gave up 4 bases; unmatched junction bases: 12. CDR3 size: 17 residues. CDR1 and CDR2 from the germline V gene are LNHNV and YYDKDF (reference sequence). CDR3 nucleotide sequence: TGTGCCACCAGCAGCAAAAGCCCCGGGACAGCAAATCAGCCCCAGCATTTT. Translation gives CATSSKSPGTANQPQHF.

In its sample, this clone was seen once. This chain joins TRBV10-3 and TRBJ2-3; possibly TRBD1 or TRBD2 for D (5 bases each). Germline V lookup: CDR1 ENHRY, CDR2 SYGVKD. Between the trimmed V and J ends, which lost 11 bases and 2 bases, there was a span of 11 bases. The CDR3 consists of 12 residues. This chain's CDR3 is CAGRGDTDTQYF. The CDR3 DNA reads TGTGCCGGAAGAGGGGACACAGATACGCAGTATTTT.

This clone was detected once. CDR3 coding DNA: TGTGCCAGCAGTAGTCGCAGCGGGGGGGCCACAGATACGCAGTATTTT. It is translated as CASSSRSGGATDTQYF. The chain recombines TRBV2 with TRBJ2-3; TRBD2 aligns across 10 bases. V lost 5 bases to trimming and J lost 2 bases; unmatched junction nucleotides: 7. The germline V gene encodes CDR1 SNHLY and CDR2 FYNNEI. The length of the CDR3 is 16 residues. Full variable domain (missing parts from reference TRBV2 and TRBJ2-3): EPEVTQTPSHQVTQMGQEVILRCVPISNHLYFYWYRQILGQKVEFLVSFYNNEISEKSEIFDDQFSVERPDGSNFTLKIRSTKLEDSAMYFCASSSRSGGATDTQYFGPGTRLTVL.

The rearrangement joins TRBV5-4 to TRBJ2-3, with D hard to call. Between the trimmed V and J ends, which lost 1 base and 5 bases, there was a span of 17 bases. The CDR3 sequence is 16 residues long. Germline CDR1 is SGHNT and CDR2 is YYREEE (reference sequence). The chain's CDR3 is CASSLTGFPRRDTQYF. For the CDR3, the DNA is TGTGCCAGCAGCTTGACCGGGTTTCCGCGGAGAGATACGCAGTATTTT.

This chain joins TRBV4-3 and TRBJ2-7; TRBD2 aligns across 8 bases. Losses at the gene ends were 6 bases for V and 6 bases for J; bases not matched to a gene: 7. CDR1 and CDR2 (germline): LGHNA, YSLEER. The CDR3 totals 13 residues. The CDR3, as DNA: TGCGCCAGCAGTGTAGCGGGGTGGAGCGAGCAGTACTTC. Translated, it gives CASSVAGWSEQYF.

As concerns this clone: Other DNA sequences from this sample encode an identical CDR3 as well. The chain carries TRBV4-1 and TRBJ2-5; D is unresolved. CDR3 length: 12 amino acids. Between the trimmed V and J ends, which lost 0 bases and 5 bases, there was a span of 4 bases. The V gene's germline CDR1 is MGHRA and CDR2 YSYEKL. Here the CDR3 DNA reads TGCGCCAGCAGCCAAGAATATGAGACCCAGTACTTC. Translation gives CASSQEYETQYF.

The chain recombines TRBV9 with TRBJ1-5; maybe TRBD1 (6 bases). Trimming left V 4 bases short and J 7 bases short, with 21 bases between. CDR1 and CDR2 (germline): SGDLS, YYNGEE. The CDR3 length is 16 residues. The CDR3 nucleotides read TGTGCCAGCAGCCCCACCGAGGGGGGGTTCGGCCAGCCCCAGCATTTT. Its translation: CASSPTEGGFGQPQHF.

CDR3 in amino acids: CASSKGGASGNTIYF. CDR3 sequence (DNA): TGTGCCAGCAGTAAGGGGGGCGCCTCTGGAAACACCATATATTTT. The chain employs TRBV6-5 and TRBJ1-3; possibly TRBD1 for D (6 bases). The CDR3 sequence is 15 residues long. The germline CDR1 and CDR2 sequences are MNHEY and SVGAGI. Trimming cost V 5 bases and J 0 bases, with 11 bases left between them.

V is TRBV27 and J is TRBJ1-6; the D gene is possibly TRBD1 (5 bases). Trimming pared 2 bases from V and 0 bases from J, leaving 17 bases between. Germline CDR1 MNHEY, CDR2 SMNVEV (reference sequence). This CDR3 region has 19 residues. CDR3 nucleotide sequence: TGTGCCAGCAGTTTAGGGGCTGGGGCCCCCGTCTCCTATAATTCACCCCTCCACTTT. Protein: CASSLGAGAPVSYNSPLHF.